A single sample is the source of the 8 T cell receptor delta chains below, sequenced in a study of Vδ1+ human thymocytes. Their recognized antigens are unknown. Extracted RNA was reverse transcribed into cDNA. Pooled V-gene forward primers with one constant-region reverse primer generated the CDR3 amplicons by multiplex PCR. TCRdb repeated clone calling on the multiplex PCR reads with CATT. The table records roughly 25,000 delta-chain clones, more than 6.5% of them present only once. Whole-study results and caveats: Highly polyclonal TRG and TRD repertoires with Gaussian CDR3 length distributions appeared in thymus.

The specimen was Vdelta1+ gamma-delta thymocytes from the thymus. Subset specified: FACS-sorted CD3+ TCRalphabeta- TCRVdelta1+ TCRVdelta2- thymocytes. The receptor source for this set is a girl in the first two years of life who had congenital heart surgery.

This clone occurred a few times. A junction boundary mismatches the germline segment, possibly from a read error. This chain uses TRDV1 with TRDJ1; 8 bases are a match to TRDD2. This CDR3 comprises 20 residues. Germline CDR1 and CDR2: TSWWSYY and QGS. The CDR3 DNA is TGTGCCCTTGGGGAACGGTCTTCCTACGGGCAACCCTCCGCTGTCGATAAACTCATCTTT. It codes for CALGERSSYGQPSAVDKLIF.

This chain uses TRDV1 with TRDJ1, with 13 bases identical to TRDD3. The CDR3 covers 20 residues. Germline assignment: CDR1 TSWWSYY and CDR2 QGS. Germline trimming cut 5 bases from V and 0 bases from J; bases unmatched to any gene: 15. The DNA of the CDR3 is TGTGCTCTTGGGAGTTACTTCCGACTGGGGGATACGGGATACACCGATAAACTCATCTTT. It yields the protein CALGSYFRLGDTGYTDKLIF.

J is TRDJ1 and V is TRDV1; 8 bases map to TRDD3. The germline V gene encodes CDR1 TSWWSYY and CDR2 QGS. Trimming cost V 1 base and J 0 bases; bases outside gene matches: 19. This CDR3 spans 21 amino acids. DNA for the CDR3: TGTGCTCTTGGGGAACCTCCAAAATTGGGCCTTACTGGGGGGTACACCGATAAACTCATCTTT. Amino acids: CALGEPPKLGLTGGYTDKLIF.

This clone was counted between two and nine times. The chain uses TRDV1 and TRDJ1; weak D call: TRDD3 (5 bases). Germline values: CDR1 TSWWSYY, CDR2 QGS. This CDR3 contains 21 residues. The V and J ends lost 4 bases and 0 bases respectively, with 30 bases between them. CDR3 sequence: CALGALPASSGGALYTDKLIF. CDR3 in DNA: TGTGCTCTTGGGGCCCTCCCTGCCTCCTCAGGTGGGGCTCTGTACACCGATAAACTCATCTTT.

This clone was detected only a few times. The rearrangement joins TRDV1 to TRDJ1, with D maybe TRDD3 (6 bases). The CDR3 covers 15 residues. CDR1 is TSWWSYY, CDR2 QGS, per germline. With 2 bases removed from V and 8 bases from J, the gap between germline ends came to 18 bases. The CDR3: CALGEVSGGHSKLIF. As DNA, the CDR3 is TGTGCTCTTGGGGAAGTTAGCGGGGGACATTCGAAACTCATCTTT.

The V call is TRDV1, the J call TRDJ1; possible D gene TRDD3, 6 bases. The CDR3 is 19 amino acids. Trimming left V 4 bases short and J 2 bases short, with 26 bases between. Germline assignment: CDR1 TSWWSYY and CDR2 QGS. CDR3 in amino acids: CALGAPEGGTSRWTDKLIF. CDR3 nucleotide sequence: TGTGCTCTTGGGGCCCCCGAGGGGGGGACCTCCCGTTGGACCGATAAACTCATCTTT.

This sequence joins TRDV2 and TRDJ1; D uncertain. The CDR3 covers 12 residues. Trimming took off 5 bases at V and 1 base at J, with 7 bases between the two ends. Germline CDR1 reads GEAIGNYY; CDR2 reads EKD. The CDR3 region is CACVRATDKLIF. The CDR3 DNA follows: TGTGCCTGTGTTCGGGCCACCGATAAACTCATCTTT.

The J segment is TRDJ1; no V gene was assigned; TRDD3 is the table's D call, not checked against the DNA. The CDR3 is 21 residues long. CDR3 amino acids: CALGELALPIARGITTDKLIF. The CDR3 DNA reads TGTGCTCTTGGGGAACTAGCGCTCCCGATTGCCCGGGGGATAACCACCGATAAACTCATCTTT.